This T cell receptor (beta chain) is drawn from a study of shared clonotypes between healthy human individuals (TCRdb year 2020). About the investigation overall: Three men and a couple of women, aged 18 to 49 years, made up the cohort. Each donor's leukapheresis produced roughly between roughly 0.85 and 10 billion PBMCs. For each donor, three plates each were used for CD4 naive and CD4 memory, two plates were used for CD8 naive, and one plate was used for CD8 memory. Libraries were prepared and TCR repertoires were sequenced by different laboratories using diverse techniques, in order to increase sequencing depth and limit assay-specific biases. The study deeply sequenced blood TCR repertoires of roughly five healthy adults to estimate repertoire size and the extent of clonotype sharing between individuals. Study-wide findings and limitations: Pairwise subsampling indicated that sequencing depth was expected to affect the degree of clonotype sharing among donors. Because the study included only a small number of donors, the genetic and exposure-history diversity represented was limited. Rarefaction of sorted-subset datasets indicated incomplete sequencing despite the large sequencing depth. Higher generation probabilities were observed for clonotypes shared by all four sorted-subset donors than for non-shared clonotypes. Only blood was sampled, and tissue TCR repertoires likely differ from those in blood. Across a handful of donors, approximately 5% of naive CD4, approximately 3.6% of naive CD8, around 2.1% of memory CD4, and over 0.35% of memory CD8 clonotypes were shared. Naive subsets generally had larger estimated clonotype richness than memory subsets did.

Using the deep immunoSEQ assay, TCR CDR3 regions were amplified from genomic DNA by multiplex PCR. Genomic DNA extracted from each cell subset was distributed evenly over all wells of several immunoSEQ 96-well plates, and each plate served as one replicate. For sorted subsets, approximately 190 ng of genomic DNA, equivalent to 30,000 or so T cell genomes, went into each replicate PCR. Purified libraries were measured with a Qubit 3.0 fluorometer, size-checked on a Bioanalyzer 2100, and measured again with the KAPA Library Quantification kit. A separate single-read 150-cycle Illumina NextSeq 550 flow cell was used to sequence each immunoSEQ 96-well plate. In the original analysis: The immunoSEQ output contained only junctional sequences without quality scores, so filtering could not match that applied to full-length reads. To assign V/J genes and CDR3, sequences were annotated using PyIR, a Python wrapper for IgBLAST v1.9, with IMGT germline references. Reads with weak V/J assignments (E-value above 1e-6), missing CDR3, stop codons, out-of-frame junctions, or ambiguous translated residues were removed. V3J clonotypes were defined by identical inferred V gene, J gene, and CDR3 amino acid sequence. To compute the percentage overlap between repertoires, the number of shared unique clonotypes was divided by the size of the smaller repertoire. Three approaches were used to assess repertoire richness: RTK rarefaction, the Chao1 estimator, and Recon v2.1 estimates of unobserved clonotypes. For all TCRbeta clonotypes obtained by the gDNA method from a handful of donors, generation probabilities were computed with OLGA. The table comes from immuneACCESS by way of TCRdb, which keeps in-frame sequences with V and J called. Part of the clones is missing from these tables; in studies checked, under half for an unresolved V gene and the rest for unknown reasons. For V, J and clone size, that table is used; D and trimming come from the DNA. This sample is represented by about 2.4 million clones; more than 90% of them were singletons. The ten top clones hold around 0.14% of the sample.

Concerning this clone itself: Its antigen is not yet known. No much larger clone is present one base from it, and per-base qualities are unavailable.

The donors were healthy, HIV-negative adults with no recently reported acute infections or vaccinations. All donors were Caucasian adults living in Nashville, Tennessee, USA. Magnetic negative selection was used to enrich CD4+ T cells, after which naive cells were positively selected on CD45RA and the negative fraction became the memory subset. After blood collection by leukapheresis, PBMCs were isolated using Ficoll-Histopaque density gradient centrifugation and then cryopreserved in the vapor phase of liquid nitrogen. Analytical flow cytometry was used to check the purity and quantity of every magnetically sorted T cell population. Each sorted fraction had its genomic DNA isolated and then quantified by UV absorbance on a Nanodrop 2000c. The material sequenced was naive CD4+ T cells sorted from blood. The cell subset or site label, read with the paper, signifies: CD45RA+ positively selected. The clonotype was recovered from a man aged 18 to 30 in good health.

The CDR3 sequence is CASSQYLGDTEAFF. The sequenced DNA: TGTGCCAGCAGCCAATATCTGGGAGACACTGAAGCTTTCTTT. The chain was built from TRBV16 and TRBJ1-1; no D segment can be confidently identified. The trim is 1 base for V and 3 bases for J, with a gap of 9 bases between the germline ends. From the cysteine through the phenylalanine, the CDR3 covers 14 amino acids. The entry retains the CDR3 DNA only, 42 bases that are in frame from base 1. CDR1 and CDR2 are drawn from the germline V gene: KGHSY, FQNENV.